This T cell receptor (beta chain) was retrieved from a study of neoadjuvant anti-PD-1 for oral cavity cancer (dated by TCRdb to the early 2020s). For the study in its entirety: Three to four biweekly doses of nivolumab at 3 mg/kg were mostly administered to patients before curative-intent surgical resection. A fourth nivolumab dose was given around day 43 to patients without progression, and definitive surgical resection was performed in those patients on days 50-56. Under RECIST 1.1, patients with complete response, partial response or stable disease were classed as responders, and patients with progression were classed as non-responders. A roughly 30% response rate was observed in the parent correlative cohort, in which over nine patients were included. The research as a whole found: TCR analyses included only three patients per response group, and the authors called for larger cohorts for validation. A higher pretreatment blood Treg/Th17 ratio correlated with both higher pretreatment blood TCRbeta clonality and lower post-treatment tumor TCRbeta clonality. After neoadjuvant nivolumab, non-responders showed significantly higher T cell clonality (Gini index) in PBMCs than responders did.

Trimmed from V: 5 bases; trimmed from J: 8 bases; junction bases lacking a gene match: 7. From a lookup of the germline V gene, CDR1 and CDR2 are SGHAT and FQNNGV. There are 14 amino acids in the CDR3, from cysteine to phenylalanine inclusive. The kept DNA is CDR3 alone, 42 bases in frame from the first base. This clone was counted a single time. Its antigen is not yet known. Nothing much larger sits one base from this clone, and base qualities are not available. For deep sequencing, PBMC libraries mostly used about 500 ng of input genomic DNA, with six replicates for each sample. The immunoSEQ hsTCRbeta kit was used to prepare TCRbeta libraries according to the manufacturer's instructions. The finished libraries were brought together in one pool at 2.5 to 3.5 nM, which was then read using an Illumina NovaSeq 6000 S4 flow cell. On the study's bioinformatics: The immunoSEQ Analyzer handled quality control and preprocessing of the raw data. The analysis was limited to productive rearrangements, and each clonotype was defined by a unique CDR3 amino acid sequence. Repertoire clonality was estimated as the Gini-Simpson index, which was calculated using the R package tcR. Student's t test was used to compare Gini indices, while Pearson correlation assessed associations with tumor size change. TCRdb mirrors the immuneACCESS table, restricted to in-frame sequences. Some clones are absent from its copies; in checked studies, under half trace to an unresolved V gene, and the reason for the others is unknown. The V and J calls and clone size are taken from that table; D and trimming were inferred from the DNA. This sample is represented by around 30,000 clones; around nine tenths of them were singletons. About 3.7% of the sample lies in the top ten.

Per the publication, the time point label means: before neoadjuvant nivolumab. The patients had newly diagnosed stage II-IVA oral cavity squamous cell carcinoma and had not received any prior systemic or radiation treatment. The cohort was composed of patients with HPV-negative, locally advanced oral cavity squamous cell carcinoma. Peripheral blood mononuclear cells were analyzed directly and were not maintained or expanded in culture. Samples came from a longitudinal correlative study of a single-arm phase II trial of neoadjuvant nivolumab in oral cavity squamous cell carcinoma. Subject-matched pre- and post-treatment PBMCs and tumors from three responders and three non-responders were subjected to genomic DNA-based TCRbeta sequencing. Peripheral blood mononuclear cells were collected once before nivolumab treatment and again after treatment, at the time of surgery. The Maxwell RSC DNA from Cells kit was used to isolate genomic DNA from PBMCs.

This material consisted of PBMCs, taken before nivolumab (anti-PD-1) treatment. The chain links TRBV11-2 with TRBJ1-2; TRBD1 aligns with 11 central bases. The clonotype was recovered from a person aged 35-79 years with oral cavity squamous cell carcinoma. The DNA sequence is as follows: TGTGCCAGCAGCCCGAGGACAGGGGGCGGAGGCTACACCTTC. This gives the protein CASSPRTGGGGYTF.